One sample yielded the 22 T cell receptor beta chains listed below, sequenced in a study of blood T cell repertoires in COVID-19. The data were produced by immunoSEQ multiplex PCR, yet TCRdb's version contains in-frame clones alone and is incomplete. The data hold 150,000 or so clones, with more than 80% observed a single time. Input material: peripheral blood. These receptors originate from a woman aged 60-75 years with COVID-19, enrolled during active disease.

This clone has just a few counts. This chain links TRBV2 with TRBJ1-6, with D tentatively TRBD1 (5 bases). Trimming pared 6 bases from V and 6 bases from J, leaving 15 bases between. Looked up from germline, CDR1 is SNHLY and CDR2 is FYNNEI. This CDR3 has 15 amino acids. The CDR3 region is CASSLGVRGNSPLHF. In DNA form, the CDR3 reads TGTGCCAGCAGCCTAGGGGTTAGAGGTAATTCACCCCTCCACTTT. Using reference TRBV2 and TRBJ1-6 for the parts outside the CDR3, the full variable domain is EPEVTQTPSHQVTQMGQEVILRCVPISNHLYFYWYRQILGQKVEFLVSFYNNEISEKSEIFDDQFSVERPDGSNFTLKIRSTKLEDSAMYFCASSLGVRGNSPLHFGNGTRLTVT.

This clone was observed once. The chain combines TRBV3-1 (or the pseudogene TRBV3-2) with TRBJ1-1, with 7 bases that match TRBD1. Germline CDR1 reads LGHDT; CDR2 reads YNNKEL (reference sequence). This CDR3 region has 14 residues. J gave up 9 bases and V 2 bases, and 9 bases lay outside the gene matches. The CDR3 DNA follows: TGTGCCAGCAGCCAAATCGGTTCGGGACAGAAAGCTTTCTTT. Translated, it gives CASSQIGSGQKAFF.

J is TRBJ1-5 and V is TRBV19; maybe TRBD1 (6 bases). Germline values: CDR1 LNHDA, CDR2 SQIVND (reference sequence). V was trimmed by 6 bases and J by 10 bases, leaving 13 bases between them. The CDR3 is 12 residues long. This CDR3 is CASSPLQGPQHF. The CDR3 DNA follows: TGTGCCAGTAGCCCATTACAGGGACCCCAGCATTTT.

This CDR3 is CASEASGAYNEQFF. The CDR3 coding sequence is TGTGCCAGCGAGGCTAGCGGGGCATACAATGAGCAGTTCTTC. The chain combines TRBV2 with TRBJ2-1, with TRBD2 matching over 9 bases. Trimming took 8 bases from V and 4 from J; bases not matched to a gene: 6. This CDR3 comprises 14 residues. Germline V gives CDR1 SNHLY, CDR2 FYNNEI.

This rearrangement joins TRBV29-1 to TRBJ1-2; 7 bases map to TRBD1. Per the germline V gene, CDR1 is SQVTM and CDR2 is ANQGSEA. The CDR3 contains 15 residues. With 8 bases clipped from V and 0 bases from J, the junction kept 12 bases outside the gene matches. CDR3 in amino acids: CSISGQSQANYGYTF. CDR3 bases: TGCAGCATCTCGGGACAGTCTCAAGCTAACTATGGCTACACCTTC.

The chain joins TRBV30 to TRBJ1-2; maybe TRBD1 (5 bases). The germline V and J ends were trimmed by 2 bases and 8 bases, with 15 bases remaining between them. The CDR3 totals 13 residues. Germline V CDR1 and CDR2: GTSNPN, SVGIG (reference sequence). The CDR3 DNA follows: TGTGCCTGGAGTCACGGAGCCGGGGGAGGCTACACCTTC. Translated: CAWSHGAGGGYTF.

The chain couples TRBV11-2 to TRBJ1-1, with D possibly TRBD1 on 6 matching bases. V lost 6 bases to trimming and J lost 5 bases, with 10 bases between them. There are 12 residues in the CDR3. CDR1 and CDR2 (germline): SGHAT, FQNNGV. The CDR3 loop is CASSQGKTEAFF. CDR3 coding DNA: TGTGCCAGCAGTCAGGGGAAAACTGAAGCTTTCTTT.

This rearrangement joins TRBV7-2 to TRBJ1-5; a possible D gene is TRBD1 (5 bases). Germline V gives CDR1 SGHTA, CDR2 FQGNSA. The CDR3 contains 14 residues. The V gene lost 5 bases and the J gene lost 1 base, with 9 bases spanning the gap. The CDR3 loop reads CASSRGVSNQPQHF. CDR3 in DNA: TGTGCCAGCAGCCGGGGGGTGAGCAATCAGCCCCAGCATTTT.

This clone was picked up one time. The chain carries TRBV15 and TRBJ1-2; TRBD1 might be the D (5 bases). The CDR3 has 12 amino acids. CDR1 is LNHNV, CDR2 YYDKDF, per germline (reference sequence). The V end was cut by 0 bases, the J end by 12 bases, with 11 bases between. CDR3 loop: CATSRDHTDNTF. In DNA form, the CDR3 reads TGTGCCACCAGCAGAGATCATACGGACAACACCTTC.

The gene calls are TRBV10-3 and TRBJ1-2; TRBD1 aligns across 8 bases. This CDR3 is 15 amino acids long. Trimming removed 10 bases from V and 0 bases from J; junction bases left unmatched: 10. Germline values: CDR1 ENHRY, CDR2 SYGVKD. The CDR3 is CATTGGGPANYGYTF. The DNA for the CDR3 is TGTGCCACTACAGGGGGTGGTCCGGCTAACTATGGCTACACCTTC.

The V call is TRBV4-3, the J call TRBJ1-1; 9 bases are a match to TRBD1. The V gene end was trimmed by 4 bases and the J gene end by 4 bases; junction bases not matched to a gene: 13. This CDR3 comprises 17 residues. From germline, CDR1 is LGHNA and CDR2 YSLEER. CDR3 DNA: TGCGCCAGCAGCCTCCACACAGGGGGCACGATGGGCACTGAAGCTTTCTTT. Translation gives CASSLHTGGTMGTEAFF.

The chain links TRBV5-1 to TRBJ2-1; 7 bases line up with TRBD1. V was pared by 0 bases and J by 6 bases, with 6 bases of the junction left unmatched. Germline lookup yields CDR1 SGHRS and CDR2 YFSETQ. This CDR3 contains 15 residues. This CDR3 is CASSLAATGFNEQFF. The CDR3 DNA is TGCGCCAGCAGCTTGGCCGCGACAGGGTTCAATGAGCAGTTCTTC.

This clone showed up just once. The rearrangement links TRBV5-1 to TRBJ1-4, with unresolved D. CDR1 SGHRS and CDR2 YFSETQ come from the germline V gene. The length of the CDR3 is 15 residues. The V end was cut by 2 bases, the J end by 0 bases, with 8 bases between. The CDR3 protein is CASSFVSSTNEKLFF. In nucleotides, the CDR3 is TGCGCCAGCAGCTTTGTCTCGTCAACTAATGAAAAACTGTTTTTT.

The gene calls are TRBV6-5 and TRBJ2-2, with 7 bases fitting TRBD2. Trimming cost V 8 bases and J 7 bases; bases outside gene matches: 7. Germline V gene lookup returns CDR1 MNHEY and CDR2 SVGAGI. The CDR3 is 13 residues long. The CDR3 region is CASREVAGGELFF. For the CDR3, the DNA is TGTGCCAGCCGGGAGGTGGCGGGCGGGGAGCTGTTTTTT.

V usage is TRBV20-1 and J usage is TRBJ2-3; 7 positions match TRBD1. This CDR3 has 15 residues. V dropped 3 bases and J dropped 2; count of bases not matched to a gene: 8. Germline CDR1 is DFQATT and CDR2 is SNEGSKA (reference sequence). Here the CDR3 DNA reads TGCAGTGCTAGTGGCCGGGACAGCCTCACAGATACGCAGTATTTT. It translates to CSASGRDSLTDTQYF.

The chain is built from TRBV5-1 and TRBJ1-3; TRBD1 aligns across 9 bases. V was clipped by 0 bases and J by 6 bases; unmatched bases: 4. Germline assignment: CDR1 SGHRS and CDR2 YFSETQ. The CDR3 runs 15 residues. The CDR3 is CASSLDTGGSNTIYF. CDR3 nucleotides: TGCGCCAGCAGCTTGGATACAGGGGGCTCAAACACCATATATTTT.

This clone has just one count. The chain is built from TRBV30 and TRBJ1-5; 7 bases fit TRBD1. CDR3 length: 14 amino acids. V shed 8 bases and J 2 bases; nucleotides not matched to a gene: 9. Germline V lookup: CDR1 GTSNPN, CDR2 SVGIG (reference sequence). In nucleotides, the CDR3 is TGTGCCCTAGGGGGCAAGGGCGGCAATCAGCCCCAGCATTTT. Translated: CALGGKGGNQPQHF. The variable domain in full, completed from reference TRBV30 and TRBJ1-5, reads SQTIHQWPATLVQPVGSPLSLECTVEGTSNPNLYWYRQAAGRGLQLLFYSVGIGQISSEVPQNLSASRPQDRQFILSSKKLLLSDSGFYLCALGGKGGNQPQHFGDGTRLSIL.

CDR3: CASSRGQGSSYEQYF. CDR3 DNA sequence: TGTGCCAGCAGCCGCGGACAGGGGAGCTCCTACGAGCAGTACTTC. The J gene is TRBJ2-7, the V gene TRBV5-4; 9 bases are shared with TRBD1. The CDR3 sequence is 15 residues long. Germline assignment: CDR1 SGHNT and CDR2 YYREEE (reference sequence). The J segment lost 0 bases and the V segment lost 4 bases, leaving 5 bases of the junction unmatched. The whole variable domain, filled in from reference TRBV5-4 and TRBJ2-7, reads ETGVTQSPTHLIKTRGQQVTLRCSSQSGHNTVSWYQQALGQGPQFIFQYYREEENGRGNFPPRFSGLQFPNYSSELNVNALELDDSALYLCASSRGQGSSYEQYFGPGTRLTVT.

The chain recombines TRBV6-5 with TRBJ2-2, with 9 bases fitting TRBD1. V shed 7 bases and J 6 bases; nucleotides not matched to a gene: 9. This CDR3 region has 15 residues. From germline, CDR1 is MNHEY and CDR2 SVGAGI. The CDR3 spells CASIYRGRRAGELFF. In nucleotides, the CDR3 is TGTGCCAGCATCTACAGGGGGCGCCGAGCCGGGGAGCTGTTTTTT.

The gene calls are TRBV7-9 and TRBJ1-6; TRBD1 matches 7 bases. The CDR3 loop spans 14 amino acids. Germline CDR1 is SEHNR and CDR2 is FQNEAQ (reference sequence). V trimming: 3 bases; J trimming: 7 bases; junction bases outside the gene matches: 3. The CDR3 loop reads CASSFGTENSPLHF. CDR3 sequence (DNA): TGTGCCAGCAGCTTCGGGACAGAAAATTCACCCCTCCACTTT.

This chain joins TRBV19 and TRBJ1-4; the match to TRBD1 covers 8 bases. Germline-derived CDR1 and CDR2 are LNHDA and SQIVND (reference sequence). With 9 bases clipped from V and 8 bases from J, the junction kept 8 bases outside the gene matches. This CDR3 has 13 amino acids. The CDR3 region is CASKDRAQEKLFF. DNA for the CDR3: TGTGCCAGCAAGGACAGGGCCCAAGAAAAACTGTTTTTT.

V and J are TRBV5-1 and TRBJ1-1, with a tentative D call TRBD1 (6 bases). This CDR3 comprises 14 residues. V lost 2 bases, J lost 7 bases, and 15 bases lay in between. Per the germline V gene, CDR1 is SGHRS and CDR2 is YFSETQ. CDR3 DNA: TGCGCCAGCAGCTTACGGCAGGGGAAAGGTGAAGCTTTCTTT. This gives the protein CASSLRQGKGEAFF.